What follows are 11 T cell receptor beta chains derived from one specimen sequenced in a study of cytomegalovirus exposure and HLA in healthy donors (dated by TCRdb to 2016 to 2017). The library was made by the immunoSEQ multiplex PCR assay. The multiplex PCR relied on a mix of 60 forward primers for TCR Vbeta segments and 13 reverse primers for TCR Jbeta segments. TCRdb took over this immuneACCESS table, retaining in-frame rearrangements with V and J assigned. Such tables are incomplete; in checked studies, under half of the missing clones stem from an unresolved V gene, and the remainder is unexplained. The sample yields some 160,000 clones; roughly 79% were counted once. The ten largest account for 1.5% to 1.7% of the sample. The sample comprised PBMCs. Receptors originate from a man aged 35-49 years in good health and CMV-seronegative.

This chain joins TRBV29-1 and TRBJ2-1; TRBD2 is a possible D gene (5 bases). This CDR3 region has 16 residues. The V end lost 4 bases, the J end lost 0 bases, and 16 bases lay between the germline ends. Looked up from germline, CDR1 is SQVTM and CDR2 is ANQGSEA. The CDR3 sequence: CSVVPPGGPSYNEQFF. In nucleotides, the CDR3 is TGCAGCGTTGTTCCCCCGGGCGGGCCCTCCTACAATGAGCAGTTCTTC.

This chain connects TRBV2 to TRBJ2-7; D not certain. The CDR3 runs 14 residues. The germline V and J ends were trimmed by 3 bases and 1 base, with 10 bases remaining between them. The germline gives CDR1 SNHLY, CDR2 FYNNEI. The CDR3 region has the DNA TGTGCCAGCAGTGAGGCAGGTGGGTCCTACGAGCAGTACTTC. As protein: CASSEAGGSYEQYF.

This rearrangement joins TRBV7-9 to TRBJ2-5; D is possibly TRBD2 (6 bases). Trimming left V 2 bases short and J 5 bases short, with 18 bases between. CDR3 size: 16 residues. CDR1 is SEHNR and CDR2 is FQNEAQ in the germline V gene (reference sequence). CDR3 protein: CASSLSGGTGRETQYF. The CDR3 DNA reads TGTGCCAGCAGCTTATCCGGGGGAACGGGGCGTGAGACCCAGTACTTC.

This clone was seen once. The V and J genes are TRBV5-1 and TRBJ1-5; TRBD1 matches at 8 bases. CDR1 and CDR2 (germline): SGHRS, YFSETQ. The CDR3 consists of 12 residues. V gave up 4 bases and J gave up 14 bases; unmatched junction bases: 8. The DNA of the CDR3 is TGCGCCAGCAGCAGCGGGACAGGCAAGGAGCATTTT. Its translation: CASSSGTGKEHF.

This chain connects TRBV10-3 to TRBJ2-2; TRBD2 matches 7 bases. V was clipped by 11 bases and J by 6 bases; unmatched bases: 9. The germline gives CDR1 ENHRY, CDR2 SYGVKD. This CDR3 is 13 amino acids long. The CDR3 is CASWGGMAGELFF. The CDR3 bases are TGTGCCTCGTGGGGGGGGATGGCCGGGGAGCTGTTTTTT.

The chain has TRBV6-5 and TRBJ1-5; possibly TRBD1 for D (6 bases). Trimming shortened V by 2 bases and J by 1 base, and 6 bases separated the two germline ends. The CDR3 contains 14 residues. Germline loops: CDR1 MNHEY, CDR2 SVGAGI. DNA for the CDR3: TGTGCCAGCAGTTACGGACAGAGCAATCAGCCCCAGCATTTT. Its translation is CASSYGQSNQPQHF.

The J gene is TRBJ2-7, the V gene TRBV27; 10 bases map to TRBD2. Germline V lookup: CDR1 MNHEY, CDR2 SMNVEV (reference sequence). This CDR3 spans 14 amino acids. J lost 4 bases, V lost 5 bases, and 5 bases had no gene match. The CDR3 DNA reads TGTGCCAGCAGTCCCGGACTAGCGGATTACGAGCAGTACTTC. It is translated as CASSPGLADYEQYF.

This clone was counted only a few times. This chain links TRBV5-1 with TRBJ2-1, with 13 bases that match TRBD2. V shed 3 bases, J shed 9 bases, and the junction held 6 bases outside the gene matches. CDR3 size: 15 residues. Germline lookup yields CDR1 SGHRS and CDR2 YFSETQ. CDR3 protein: CASSSGTSGIGEQFF. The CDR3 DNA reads TGCGCCAGCAGCTCCGGGACTAGCGGGATTGGTGAGCAGTTCTTC.

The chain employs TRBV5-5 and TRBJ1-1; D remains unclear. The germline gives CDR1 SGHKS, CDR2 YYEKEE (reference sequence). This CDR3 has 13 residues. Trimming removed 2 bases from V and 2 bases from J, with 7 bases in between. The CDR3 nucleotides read TGTGCCAGCAGCTTCGGGTTAAACACTGAAGCTTTCTTT. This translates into CASSFGLNTEAFF.

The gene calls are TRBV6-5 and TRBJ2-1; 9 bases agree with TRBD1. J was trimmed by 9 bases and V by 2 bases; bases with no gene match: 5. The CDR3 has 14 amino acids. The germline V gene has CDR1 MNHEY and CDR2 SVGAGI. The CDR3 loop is CASSYGDRVVEQFF. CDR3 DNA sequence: TGTGCCAGCAGTTACGGGGACAGGGTGGTTGAGCAGTTCTTC.

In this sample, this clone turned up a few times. The CDR3 reads CAIMGGGTGSPLHF. The DNA of the CDR3 is TGTGCCATCATGGGCGGCGGGACGGGTTCACCCCTCCACTTT. The V call is TRBV10-3, the J call TRBJ1-6; a weak D match, TRBD1 (5 bases). Trimming pared 7 bases from V and 9 bases from J, leaving 16 bases between. The V gene's germline CDR1 is ENHRY and CDR2 SYGVKD. The CDR3 has 14 amino acids.